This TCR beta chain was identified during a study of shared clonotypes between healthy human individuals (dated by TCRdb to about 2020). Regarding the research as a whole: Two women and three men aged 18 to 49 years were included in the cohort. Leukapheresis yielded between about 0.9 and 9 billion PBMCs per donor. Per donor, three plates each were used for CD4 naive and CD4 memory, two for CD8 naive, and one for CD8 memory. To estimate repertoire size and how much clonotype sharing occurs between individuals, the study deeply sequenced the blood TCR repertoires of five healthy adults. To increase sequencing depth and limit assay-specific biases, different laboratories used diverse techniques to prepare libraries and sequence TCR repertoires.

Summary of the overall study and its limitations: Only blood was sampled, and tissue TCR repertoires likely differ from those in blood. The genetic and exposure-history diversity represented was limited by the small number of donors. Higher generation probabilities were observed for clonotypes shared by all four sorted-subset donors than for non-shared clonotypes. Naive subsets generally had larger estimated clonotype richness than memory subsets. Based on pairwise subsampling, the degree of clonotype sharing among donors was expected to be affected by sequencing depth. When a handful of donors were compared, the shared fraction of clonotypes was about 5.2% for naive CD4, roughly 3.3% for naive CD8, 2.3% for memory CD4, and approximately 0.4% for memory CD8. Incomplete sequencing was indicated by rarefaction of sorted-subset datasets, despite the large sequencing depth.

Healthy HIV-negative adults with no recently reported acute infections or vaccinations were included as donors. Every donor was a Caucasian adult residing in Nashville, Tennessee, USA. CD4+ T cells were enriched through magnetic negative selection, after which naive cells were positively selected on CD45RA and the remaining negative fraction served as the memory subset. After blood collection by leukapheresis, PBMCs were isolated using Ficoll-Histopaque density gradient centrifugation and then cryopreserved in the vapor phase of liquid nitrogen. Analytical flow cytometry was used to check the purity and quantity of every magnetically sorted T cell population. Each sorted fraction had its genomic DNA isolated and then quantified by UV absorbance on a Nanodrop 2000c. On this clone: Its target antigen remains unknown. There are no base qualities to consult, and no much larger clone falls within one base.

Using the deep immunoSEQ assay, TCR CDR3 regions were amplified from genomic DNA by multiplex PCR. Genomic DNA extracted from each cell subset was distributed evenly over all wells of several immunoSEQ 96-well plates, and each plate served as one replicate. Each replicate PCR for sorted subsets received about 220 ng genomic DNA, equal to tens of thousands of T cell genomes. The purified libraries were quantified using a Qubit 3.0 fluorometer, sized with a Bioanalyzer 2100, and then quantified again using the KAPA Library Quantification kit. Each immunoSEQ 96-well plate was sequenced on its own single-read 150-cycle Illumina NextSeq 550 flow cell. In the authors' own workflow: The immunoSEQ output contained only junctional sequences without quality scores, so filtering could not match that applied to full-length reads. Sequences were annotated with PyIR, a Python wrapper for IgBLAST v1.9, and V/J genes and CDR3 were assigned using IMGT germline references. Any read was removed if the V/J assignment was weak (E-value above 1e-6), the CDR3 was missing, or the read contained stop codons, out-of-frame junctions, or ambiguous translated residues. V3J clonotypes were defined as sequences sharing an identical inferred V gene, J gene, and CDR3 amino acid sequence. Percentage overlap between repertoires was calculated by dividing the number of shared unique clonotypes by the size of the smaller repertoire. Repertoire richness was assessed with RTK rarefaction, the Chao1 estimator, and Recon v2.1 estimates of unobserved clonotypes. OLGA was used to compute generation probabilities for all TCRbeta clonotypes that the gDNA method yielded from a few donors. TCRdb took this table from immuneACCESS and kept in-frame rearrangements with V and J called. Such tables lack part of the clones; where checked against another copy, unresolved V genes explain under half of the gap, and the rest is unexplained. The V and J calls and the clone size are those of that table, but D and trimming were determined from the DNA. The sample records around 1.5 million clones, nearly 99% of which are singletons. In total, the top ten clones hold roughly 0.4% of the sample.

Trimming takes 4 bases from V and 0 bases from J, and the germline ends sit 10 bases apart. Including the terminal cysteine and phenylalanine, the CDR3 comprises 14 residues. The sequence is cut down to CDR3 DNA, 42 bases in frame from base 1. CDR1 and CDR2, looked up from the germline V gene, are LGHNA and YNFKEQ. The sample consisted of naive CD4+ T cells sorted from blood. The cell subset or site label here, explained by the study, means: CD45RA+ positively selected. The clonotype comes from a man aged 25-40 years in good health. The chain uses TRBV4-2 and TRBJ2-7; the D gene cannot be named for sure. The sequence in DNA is TGTGCCAGCAGCCCGGACGGGCGCTCCTACGAGCAGTACTTC. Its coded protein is CASSPDGRSYEQYF.